This T cell receptor beta chain emerged from a study of cytomegalovirus exposure and HLA in healthy donors. This CDR3 spans 17 amino acids. Germline assignment: CDR1 SGHRS and CDR2 YFSETQ. Trimming at V came to 0 bases and at J to 0 bases, leaving 7 bases not matched to a gene. With 60 Vbeta and 13 Jbeta primers, the PCR was carried out. The data were produced by immunoSEQ multiplex PCR, yet TCRdb's version contains in-frame clones alone and is incomplete. The data contain about 160,000 clones, around 80% of them singletons. The rearrangement joins TRBV5-1 to TRBJ2-3, with 7 bases matching TRBD2. Sequencing used PBMCs. The TCR comes from a man aged 35 to 55 in good health and CMV-seronegative. CDR3 coding DNA: TGCGCCAGCAGCTTGGCGGCGGGACTAACTAGCACAGATACGCAGTATTTT. Its protein is CASSLAAGLTSTDTQYF.